One and the same sample provided the 16 T cell receptor beta chains below, sequenced in a study of T cells in Graves' hyperthyroidism and ophthalmopathy. Amplification of TCR beta CDR3 regions was performed using RNA transcripts as template. HTBI primers were the set used in a first-round RT-PCR of the TCR CDR3. One entry per CDR3 protein results from TCRdb running MiXCR on the multiplex PCR reads. Of a few hundred thousand distinct CDR3 sequences listed, about 16% are singletons. Material: blood. All receptors come from a woman between 25 and 40 years old with Graves' ophthalmopathy.

The rearrangement links TRBV7-2 to TRBJ2-7, with D tentatively TRBD1 (5 bases). This CDR3 region has 15 residues. Looked up from germline, CDR1 is SGHTA and CDR2 is FQGNSA. V lost 0 bases to trimming and J lost 5 bases, with 14 bases between them. The CDR3 nucleotides are TGTGCCAGCAGCTTAGCGTCCCCAGGGCTGCACGAGCAGTACTTC. Translated, it gives CASSLASPGLHEQYF.

With regard to this clonotype: A far larger clone is one base from this, pointing to a likely read error. This sequence joins TRBV28 and TRBJ2-7; no firm D call. Germline values: CDR1 MDHEN, CDR2 SYDVKM. The CDR3 spans 12 residues. CDR3 amino acids: CACSFPSYEQYF. CDR3 in DNA: TGTGCCTGCAGTTTTCCCTCCTACGAGCAGTACTTC.

This clonotype occurred many times. The chain carries TRBV30 and TRBJ1-1, with a tentative D call TRBD1 (5 bases). The CDR3 runs 14 residues. Germline lookup yields CDR1 GTSNPN and CDR2 SVGIG (reference sequence). The V and J ends lost 5 bases and 3 bases respectively, with 16 bases between them. The CDR3 region is CAWGWGGAHTEAFF. CDR3 in DNA: TGTGCCTGGGGGTGGGGAGGGGCGCACACTGAAGCTTTCTTT.

This clonotype was counted a few times. The chain is built from TRBV7-9 and TRBJ2-1, with 10 bases fitting TRBD2. J was trimmed by 8 bases and V by 5 bases; bases with no gene match: 18. Germline lookup yields CDR1 SEHNR and CDR2 FQNEAQ (reference sequence). The CDR3 has 18 residues. The CDR3, as DNA: TGTGCCAGCAGCCCGCAAACCCCACTAGCGGGAAAGGGCGATGAGCAGTTCTTC. Translation gives CASSPQTPLAGKGDEQFF. Looking up the rest from reference TRBV7-9 and TRBJ2-1 gives the full variable domain: DTGVSQNPRHKITKRGQNVTFRCDPISEHNRLYWYRQTLGQGPEFLTYFQNEAQLEKSRLLSDRFSAERPKGSFSTLEIQRTEQGDSAMYLCASSPQTPLAGKGDEQFFGPGTRLTVL.

The chain recombines TRBV6-5 with TRBJ2-7; tentative D call: TRBD2 (5 bases). This CDR3 comprises 15 residues. V was trimmed by 0 bases and J by 3 bases, leaving 12 bases between them. Germline-derived CDR1 and CDR2 are MNHEY and SVGAGI. The CDR3 DNA reads as TGTGCCAGCAGTTACTCGGAGCGGACCCTCTACGAGCAGTACTTC. Translation: CASSYSERTLYEQYF.

This clonotype was seen a few times. CDR3: CASRRTGTSDEQFF. CDR3 nucleotide sequence: TGTGCCAGTAGGCGCACCGGGACGAGCGATGAGCAGTTCTTC. The chain has TRBV19 and TRBJ2-1; perhaps D is TRBD1 or TRBD2 (5 bases each). Germline loops: CDR1 LNHDA, CDR2 SQIVND (reference sequence). V gave up 6 bases and J gave up 8 bases, with 17 bases separating them. The CDR3 sequence is 14 residues long.

The chain combines TRBV5-1 with TRBJ1-1, with D possibly TRBD1 on 6 matching bases. V lost 6 bases and J 2 bases, leaving 17 bases between the germline ends. Germline-derived CDR1 and CDR2 are SGHRS and YFSETQ. This CDR3 contains 15 residues. CDR3 DNA: TGCGCCAGCACCAGAGGGACAAACGATAACACTGAAGCTTTCTTT. Its translation: CASTRGTNDNTEAFF.

This clonotype was seen repeatedly, ten times or more. This sequence joins TRBV29-1 and TRBJ2-3; 10 nucleotides line up with TRBD2. The trim removed 7 bases at V and 5 bases at J, leaving 9 bases unmatched. Germline values: CDR1 SQVTM, CDR2 ANQGSEA. The CDR3 contains 14 residues. This CDR3 is CSGLAGGPGDTQYF. In DNA form, the CDR3 reads TGCAGCGGATTAGCGGGAGGCCCGGGAGATACGCAGTATTTT.

At least ten counts were recorded for this clonotype. CDR3 bases: TGTGCCAGCAGCGCGTCCGGGACAGGGCTATACAATGAGCAGTTCTTC. It encodes CASSASGTGLYNEQFF. The rearrangement uses TRBV5-6 and TRBJ2-1; the match to TRBD1 covers 9 bases. There are 16 residues in the CDR3. Germline-derived CDR1 and CDR2 are SGHDT and YYEEEE. The V and J ends lost 4 bases and 4 bases, in that order; junction bases with no gene match: 9.

The chain has TRBV19 and TRBJ2-7; a weak D match, TRBD1 (5 bases). The CDR3 has 16 amino acids. CDR1 and CDR2 from the germline V gene are LNHDA and SQIVND (reference sequence). V shed 1 base and J shed 3 bases, with 16 bases lying between them. The CDR3 is CASSIGGGQQYYEQYF. CDR3 sequence (DNA): TGTGCCAGTAGTATAGGAGGCGGACAACAATACTACGAGCAGTACTTC.

This clonotype came up a few times. The J gene is TRBJ2-3, the V gene TRBV20-1; possible D gene TRBD2, 5 bases. The CDR3 covers 13 residues. The germline V and J ends were trimmed by 6 bases and 4 bases, with 14 bases remaining between them. Germline values: CDR1 DFQATT, CDR2 SNEGSKA (reference sequence). The CDR3 loop is CSARESRADTQYF. In DNA form, the CDR3 reads TGCAGTGCAAGGGAGAGTAGAGCAGATACGCAGTATTTT.

The chain joins TRBV28 to TRBJ2-3; 8 nucleotides line up with TRBD2. This CDR3 is 11 amino acids long. V lost 11 bases, J lost 7 bases, and 5 bases stayed unmatched. Looked up from germline, CDR1 is MDHEN and CDR2 is SYDVKM. CDR3 sequence (DNA): TGTGCCGGCGGGACTAGGCATACGCAGTATTTT. It codes for CAGGTRHTQYF. Complete variable domain (other parts from reference TRBV28 and TRBJ2-3): DVKVTQSSRYLVKRTGEKVFLECVQDMDHENMFWYRQDPGLGLRLIYFSYDVKMKEKGDIPEGYSVSREKKERFSLILESASTNQTSMYLCAGGTRHTQYFGPGTRLTVL.

This clonotype was picked up many times. The genes are TRBV7-2 and TRBJ2-3; unclear D gene. Germline lookup yields CDR1 SGHTA and CDR2 FQGNSA. The CDR3 loop spans 14 amino acids. The ends were cut back, 2 bases at V and 3 bases at J, with 9 bases in the middle. The CDR3 protein is CASSLLETTDTQYF. Written as DNA, the CDR3 is TGTGCCAGCAGCTTATTAGAGACTACAGATACGCAGTATTTT.

The rearrangement uses TRBV3-1 and TRBJ2-5, with TRBD1 as a possible D gene (6 bases). In germline, CDR1 is LGHDT, CDR2 YNNKEL (reference sequence). The CDR3 contains 12 residues. Between the trimmed V and J ends, which lost 2 bases and 14 bases, there was a span of 15 bases. Here the CDR3 DNA reads TGTGCCAGCAGCCAACTGGACAGACCGACCTACTTC. Protein product: CASSQLDRPTYF.

The sample holds many counts of this clonotype. This chain connects TRBV18 to TRBJ2-7; D remains ambiguous. The CDR3 runs to 15 residues. V was pared by 3 bases and J by 3 bases, with 15 bases between. Germline assignment: CDR1 KGHSH and CDR2 LQKENI. Here the CDR3 reads CASSPAVGLHYEQYF. DNA for the CDR3: TGTGCCAGCTCACCCGCGGTCGGGCTCCACTACGAGCAGTACTTC.

Remarks on this clonotype: This could be a read error, since a much larger clone is one nucleotide away. This chain joins TRBV29-1 and TRBJ2-3; D not resolved. This CDR3 contains 13 residues. The germline CDR1 and CDR2 sequences are SQVTM and ANQGSEA. CDR3 loop: CSVEGPGSDAQYF. CDR3 coding DNA: TGCAGCGTTGAAGGTCCGGGCTCAGATGCGCAGTATTTT.